This paragraph covers one T cell receptor beta chain sequence. The antigen this receptor binds is unknown. Base-call qualities are not available, and no considerably larger clone is one nucleotide away. Other DNA sequences in the sample encode the same CDR3. The germline V gene supplies CDR1 KGHSH and CDR2 LQKENI. The CDR3 measures 15 amino acids from cysteine to phenylalanine. Here the CDR3 DNA is all that survives: 45 bases in frame from base 1. Here V drops 2 bases and J drops 7 bases, and the junction holds 7 bases not matched to any gene. This specimen belongs to a study of shared T cell receptors in the human thymus (dated by TCRdb to 2020 to 2023). In terms of the full investigation: The study examined how the human thymus generates shared, self-reactive T-cell receptor alpha chains.

Library prep was done by the immunoSEQ multiplex PCR assay. TCRdb stores this immuneACCESS table with in-frame sequences only. Part of the clones is absent; in the studies checked, under half of the shortfall reflects unresolved V genes, and no reason is known for the rest. Recorded for this sample are around 730,000 clones; approximately 85% of them occurred a single time. Jointly, the top ten make up more than 0.008% of the sample. Another study also made use of these data, one on human thymus T cells. Reported in the second study: Immunologically healthy infants undergoing open corrective cardiac surgery for congenital heart defects in Finland were used as donors. Thymus tissue was collected as surgical resects that were removed during corrective cardiac surgery. Biased V and J gene segment usage appeared to be present in both thymic and peripheral blood repertoires. Highly overlapping thymic TCR repertoires among unrelated individuals were reported in the related research. The study characterized TCR alpha and beta repertoires from eight infant thymus samples and a few related peripheral blood samples. Donor ages ranged from roughly 7 to 244 days, and the cohort comprised roughly six male and two female infants. Thymocytes were freed from the tissue by mechanical means and kept at -70 degrees C as pellets of roughly 8.5-31 million cells. A QIAsymphony instrument was used to extract genomic DNA from the frozen cell pellets. The immunoSEQ multiplex PCR assay was used to amplify the TCRB and TCRAD loci from a standardized amount of quality-controlled genomic DNA. The amplicons covered the V(D)J region and were long enough to include the CDR3 and to identify the V and J genes. Through the commercial immunoSEQ service, the amplicons were sequenced on an Illumina platform. Primer bias and sequencing errors were corrected using previously described methods, and TCRAD and TCRB definitions followed the IMGT database. Repertoires were analysed with immunoSEQ Analyzer 3.0 and VDJTools, covering basic statistics, V/J segment usage, diversity estimates, rarefaction and pairwise overlap. Diversity was estimated with Chao1, ChaoE, Efron-Thisted, Shannon and inverse Simpson indices, and also on datasets down-sampled to the smallest sample. Repertoire overlap was determined by strict matching of CDR3 nucleotide sequence, V gene and J gene, and Jaccard-based multidimensional scaling clustering was applied. Thymus samples yielded on average approximately 800,000 unique TCRB clonotypes, compared with some 83,000 from blood samples.

The TCR was taken from a girl under two years old with a congenital heart defect. Donor details come from another sample of the same person, matched by shared clones. This chain joins TRBV18 to TRBJ2-1; the central 8 bases match TRBD2. The sample comprised thymocytes. The encoded CDR3 is CASSPSGGAGNEQFF. The DNA sequence reads TGTGCCAGCTCACCATCCGGGGGGGCGGGAAATGAGCAGTTCTTC.